This T cell receptor (beta chain) comes out of a study of blood T cell repertoires in COVID-19. Overall study: T cells, B-cell-depleted T cells, or PBMCs provided the cDNA or gDNA that served as material.

In this sample, this clone turned up a few times. Authors' data handling: The assay estimated nucleated cells by amplifying reference gene primers. Method: immunoSEQ multiplex PCR; TCRdb's copy keeps in-frame clones and lacks some. The V and J calls and clone size are taken from that table; D and trimming were inferred from the DNA. This repertoire shows about 110,000 clones, about three quarters found once; its top ten account for about 4.5%. Between the trimmed V and J ends, which lost 8 bases and 1 base, there was a span of 11 bases. Germline values: CDR1 MDHEN, CDR2 SYDVKM. CDR3 length: 13 amino acids.

The TCR sequence derives from a human donor in a cohort sampled during active or convalescent COVID-19. This chain joins TRBV28 and TRBJ1-1; D is uncertain. Sequencing was carried out using peripheral blood. The CDR3 reads CASLYHGNTEAFF. The CDR3 region has the DNA TGTGCCAGCCTGTATCACGGGAACACTGAAGCTTTCTTT.